This T cell receptor (beta chain) was sequenced for a study of OX40 agonist ivuxolimab in advanced cancers. Study summary: Patients received ivuxolimab, an intravenous treatment, every 2 weeks at 0.01 to 10 mg/kg. Partial responses, seen in three patients, involved one hepatocellular carcinoma and two cutaneous melanomas.

The table came from immunoSEQ multiplex PCR; TCRdb's copy has only in-frame clones and leaves some out. The table includes around 92,000 clones, approximately 88% detected once. The trim removed 5 bases at V and 4 bases at J, leaving 17 bases unmatched. Germline V lookup: CDR1 LNHDA, CDR2 SQIVND (reference sequence). This CDR3 has 18 amino acids. The source is an adult with an advanced solid tumor such as melanoma, head and neck, liver or kidney cancer. This chain joins TRBV19 and TRBJ2-1, with 7 bases identical to TRBD1. The sequenced sample was CD4+ or CD8+ T cells sorted from blood, obtained in a trial of the OX40 agonist ivuxolimab. The CDR3 DNA reads TGTGCCAGTAGTTTTAGGAGGACAGGACAGGTTACGTACAATGAGCAGTTCTTC. Its protein is CASSFRRTGQVTYNEQFF.